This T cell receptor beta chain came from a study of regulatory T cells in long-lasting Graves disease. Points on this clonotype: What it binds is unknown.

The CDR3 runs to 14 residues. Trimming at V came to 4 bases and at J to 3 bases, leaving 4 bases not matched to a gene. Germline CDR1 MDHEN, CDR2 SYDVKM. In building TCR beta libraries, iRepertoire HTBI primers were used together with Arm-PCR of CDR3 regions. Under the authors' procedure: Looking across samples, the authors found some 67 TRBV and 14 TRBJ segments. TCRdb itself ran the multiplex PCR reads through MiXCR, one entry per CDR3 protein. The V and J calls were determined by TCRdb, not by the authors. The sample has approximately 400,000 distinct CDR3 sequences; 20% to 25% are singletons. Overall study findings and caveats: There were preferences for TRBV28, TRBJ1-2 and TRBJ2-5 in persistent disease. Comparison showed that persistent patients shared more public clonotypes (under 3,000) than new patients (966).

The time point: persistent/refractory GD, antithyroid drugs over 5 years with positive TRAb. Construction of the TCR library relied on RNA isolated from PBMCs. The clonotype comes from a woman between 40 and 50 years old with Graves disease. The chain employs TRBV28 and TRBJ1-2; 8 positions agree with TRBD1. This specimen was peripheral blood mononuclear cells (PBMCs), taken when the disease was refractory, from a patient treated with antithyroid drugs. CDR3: CASSSQGAHYGYTF. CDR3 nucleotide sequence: TGTGCCAGCAGTTCCCAGGGGGCCCACTATGGCTACACCTTC.